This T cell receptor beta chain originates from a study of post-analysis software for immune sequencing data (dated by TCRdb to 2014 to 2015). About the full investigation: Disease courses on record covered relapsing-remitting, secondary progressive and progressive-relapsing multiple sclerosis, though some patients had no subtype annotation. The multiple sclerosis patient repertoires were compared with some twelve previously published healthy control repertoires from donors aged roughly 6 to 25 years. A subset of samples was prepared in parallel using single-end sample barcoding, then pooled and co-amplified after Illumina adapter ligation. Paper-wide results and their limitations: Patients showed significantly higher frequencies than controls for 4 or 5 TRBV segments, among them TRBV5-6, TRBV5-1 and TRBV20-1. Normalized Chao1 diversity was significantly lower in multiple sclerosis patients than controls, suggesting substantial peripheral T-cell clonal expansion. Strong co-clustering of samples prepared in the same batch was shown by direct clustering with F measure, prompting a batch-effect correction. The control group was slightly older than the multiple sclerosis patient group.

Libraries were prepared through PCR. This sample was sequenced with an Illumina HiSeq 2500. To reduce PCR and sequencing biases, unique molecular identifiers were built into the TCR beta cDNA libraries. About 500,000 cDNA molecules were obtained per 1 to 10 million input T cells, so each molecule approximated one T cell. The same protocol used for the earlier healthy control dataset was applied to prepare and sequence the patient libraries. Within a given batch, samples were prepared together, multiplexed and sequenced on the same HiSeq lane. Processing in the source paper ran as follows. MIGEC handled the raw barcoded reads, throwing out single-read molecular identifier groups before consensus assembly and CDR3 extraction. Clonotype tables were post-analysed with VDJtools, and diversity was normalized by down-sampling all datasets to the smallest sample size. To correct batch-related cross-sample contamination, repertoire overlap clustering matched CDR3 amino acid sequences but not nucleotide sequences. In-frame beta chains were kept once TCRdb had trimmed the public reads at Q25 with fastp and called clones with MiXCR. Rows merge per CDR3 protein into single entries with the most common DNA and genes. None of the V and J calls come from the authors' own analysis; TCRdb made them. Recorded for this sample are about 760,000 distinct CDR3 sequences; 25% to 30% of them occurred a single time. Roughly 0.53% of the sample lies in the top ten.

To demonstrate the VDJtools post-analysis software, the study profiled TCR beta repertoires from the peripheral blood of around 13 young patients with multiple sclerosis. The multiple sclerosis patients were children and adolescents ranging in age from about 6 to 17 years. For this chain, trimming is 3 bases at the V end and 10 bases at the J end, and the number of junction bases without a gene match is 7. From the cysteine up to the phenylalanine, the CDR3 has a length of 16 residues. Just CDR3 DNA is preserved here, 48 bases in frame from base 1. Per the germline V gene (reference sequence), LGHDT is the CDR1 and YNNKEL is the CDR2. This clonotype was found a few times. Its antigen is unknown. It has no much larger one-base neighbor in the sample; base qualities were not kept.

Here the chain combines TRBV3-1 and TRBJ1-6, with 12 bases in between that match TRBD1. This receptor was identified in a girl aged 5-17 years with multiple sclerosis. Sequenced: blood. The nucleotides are TGTGCCAGCAGCCATTTAGGGACAGGGGGCGAGTCACCCCTCCACTTT. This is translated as CASSHLGTGGESPLHF.